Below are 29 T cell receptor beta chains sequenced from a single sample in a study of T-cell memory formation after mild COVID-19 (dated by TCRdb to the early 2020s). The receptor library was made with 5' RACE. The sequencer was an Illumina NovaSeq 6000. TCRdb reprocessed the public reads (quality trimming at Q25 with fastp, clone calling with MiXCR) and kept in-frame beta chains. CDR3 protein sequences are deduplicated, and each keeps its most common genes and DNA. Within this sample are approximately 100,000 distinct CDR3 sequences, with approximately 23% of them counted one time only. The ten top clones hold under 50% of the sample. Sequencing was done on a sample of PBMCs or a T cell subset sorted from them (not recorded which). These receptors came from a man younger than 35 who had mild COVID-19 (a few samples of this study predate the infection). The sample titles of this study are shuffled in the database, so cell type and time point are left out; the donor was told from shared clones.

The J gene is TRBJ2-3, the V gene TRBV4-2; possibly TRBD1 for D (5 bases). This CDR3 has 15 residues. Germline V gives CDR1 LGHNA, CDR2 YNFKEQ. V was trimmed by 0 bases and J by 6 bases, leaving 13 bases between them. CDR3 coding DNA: TGTGCCAGCAGCCAAGAGGGCAGGGTTGCGGATACGCAGTATTTT. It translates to CASSQEGRVADTQYF.

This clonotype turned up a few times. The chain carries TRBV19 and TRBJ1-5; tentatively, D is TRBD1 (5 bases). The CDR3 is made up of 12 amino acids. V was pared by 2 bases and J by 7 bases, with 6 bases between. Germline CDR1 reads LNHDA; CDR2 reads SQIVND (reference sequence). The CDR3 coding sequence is TGTGCCAGTAGTATAAGGGGACAGCCCCAGCATTTT. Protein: CASSIRGQPQHF. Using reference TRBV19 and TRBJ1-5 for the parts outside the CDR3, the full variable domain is DGGITQSPKYLFRKEGQNVTLSCEQNLNHDAMYWYRQDPGQGLRLIYYSQIVNDFQKGDIAEGYSVSREKKESFPLTVTSAQKNPTAFYLCASSIRGQPQHFGDGTRLSIL.

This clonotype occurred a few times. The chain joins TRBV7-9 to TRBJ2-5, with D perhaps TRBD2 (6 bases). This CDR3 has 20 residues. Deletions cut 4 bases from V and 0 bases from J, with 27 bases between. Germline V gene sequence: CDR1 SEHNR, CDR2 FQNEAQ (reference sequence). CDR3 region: CASSSSLRGDPTGYQETQYF. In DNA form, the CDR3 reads TGTGCCAGCAGCTCCTCTCTGCGCGGGGACCCCACGGGGTACCAAGAGACCCAGTACTTC.

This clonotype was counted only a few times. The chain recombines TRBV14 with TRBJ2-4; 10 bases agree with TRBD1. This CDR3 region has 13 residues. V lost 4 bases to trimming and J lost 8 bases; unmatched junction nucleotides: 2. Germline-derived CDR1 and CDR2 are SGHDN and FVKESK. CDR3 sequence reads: CASSRQGADIQYF. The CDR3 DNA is TGTGCCAGCAGCCGACAGGGGGCGGACATTCAGTACTTC.

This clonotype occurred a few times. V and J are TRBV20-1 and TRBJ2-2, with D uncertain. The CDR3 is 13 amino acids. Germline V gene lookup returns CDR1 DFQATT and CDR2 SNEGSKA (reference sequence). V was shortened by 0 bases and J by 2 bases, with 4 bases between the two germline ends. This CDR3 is CSARETNTGELFF. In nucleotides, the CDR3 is TGCAGTGCTAGAGAGACCAACACCGGGGAGCTGTTTTTT.

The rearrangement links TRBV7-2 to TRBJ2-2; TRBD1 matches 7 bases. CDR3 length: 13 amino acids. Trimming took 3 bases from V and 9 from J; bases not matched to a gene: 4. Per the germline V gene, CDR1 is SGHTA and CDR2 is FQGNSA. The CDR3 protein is CASSFPQGWELFF. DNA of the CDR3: TGTGCCAGCAGCTTCCCACAGGGGTGGGAGCTGTTTTTT.

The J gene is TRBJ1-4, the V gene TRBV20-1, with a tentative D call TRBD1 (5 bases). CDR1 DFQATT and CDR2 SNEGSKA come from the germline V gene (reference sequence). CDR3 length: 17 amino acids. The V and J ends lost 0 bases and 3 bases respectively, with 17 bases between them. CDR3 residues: CSARDLGGSDPNEKLFF. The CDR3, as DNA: TGCAGTGCTAGAGATCTCGGGGGTTCAGATCCTAATGAAAAACTGTTTTTT.

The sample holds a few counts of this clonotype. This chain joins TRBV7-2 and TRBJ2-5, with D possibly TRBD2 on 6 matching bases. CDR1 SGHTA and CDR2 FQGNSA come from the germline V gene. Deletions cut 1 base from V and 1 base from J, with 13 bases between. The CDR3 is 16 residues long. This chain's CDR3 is CASSLGVSGPQETQYF. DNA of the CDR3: TGTGCCAGCAGCTTAGGAGTTAGCGGTCCCCAAGAGACCCAGTACTTC.

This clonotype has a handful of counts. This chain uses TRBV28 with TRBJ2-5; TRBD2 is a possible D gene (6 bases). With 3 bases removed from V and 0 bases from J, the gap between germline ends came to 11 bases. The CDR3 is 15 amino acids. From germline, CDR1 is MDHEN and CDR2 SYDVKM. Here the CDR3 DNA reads TGTGCCAGCAGTTTGATTAGCGGAGACCAAGAGACCCAGTACTTC. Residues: CASSLISGDQETQYF.

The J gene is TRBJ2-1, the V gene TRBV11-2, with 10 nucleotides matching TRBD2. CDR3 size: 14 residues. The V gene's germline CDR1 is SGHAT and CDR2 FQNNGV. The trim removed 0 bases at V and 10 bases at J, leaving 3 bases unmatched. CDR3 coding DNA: TGTGCCAGCAGCTTAGAAGCGGGGGGGTACGAGCAGTTCTTC. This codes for CASSLEAGGYEQFF.

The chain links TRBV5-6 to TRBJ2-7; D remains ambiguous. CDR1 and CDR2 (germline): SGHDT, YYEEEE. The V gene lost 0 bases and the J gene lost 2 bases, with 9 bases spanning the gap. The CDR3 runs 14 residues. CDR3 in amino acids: CASSLGSFAYEQYF. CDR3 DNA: TGTGCCAGCAGCTTGGGGAGTTTCGCCTACGAGCAGTACTTC.

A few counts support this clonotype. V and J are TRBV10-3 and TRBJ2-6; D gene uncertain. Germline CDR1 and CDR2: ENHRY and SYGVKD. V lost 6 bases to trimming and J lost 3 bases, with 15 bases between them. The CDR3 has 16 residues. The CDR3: CAIRAFLILGANVLTF. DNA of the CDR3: TGTGCCATCAGGGCCTTCCTAATCCTTGGGGCCAACGTCCTGACTTTC.

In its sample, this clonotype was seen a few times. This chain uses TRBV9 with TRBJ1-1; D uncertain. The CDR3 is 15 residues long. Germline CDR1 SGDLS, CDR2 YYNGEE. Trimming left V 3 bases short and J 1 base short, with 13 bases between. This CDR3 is CASSGTGYGNTEAFF. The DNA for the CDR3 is TGTGCCAGCAGCGGCACGGGGTACGGGAACACTGAAGCTTTCTTT.

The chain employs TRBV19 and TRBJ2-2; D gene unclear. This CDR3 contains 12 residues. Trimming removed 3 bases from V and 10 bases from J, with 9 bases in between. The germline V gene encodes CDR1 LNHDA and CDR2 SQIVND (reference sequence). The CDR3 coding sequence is TGTGCCAGTAGTATTTGGTTGGAGGAGCTGTTTTTT. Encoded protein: CASSIWLEELFF.

CDR3 coding DNA: TGCAGTGCTAGTTTCGAGGGCGGCGGGGGAGTCTCCTACAATGAGCAGTTCTTC. This translates into CSASFEGGGGVSYNEQFF. The V call is TRBV20-1, the J call TRBJ2-1; TRBD2 aligns across 7 bases. Per the germline V gene, CDR1 is DFQATT and CDR2 is SNEGSKA (reference sequence). CDR3 size: 18 residues. V lost 3 bases to trimming and J lost 0 bases; unmatched junction nucleotides: 14.

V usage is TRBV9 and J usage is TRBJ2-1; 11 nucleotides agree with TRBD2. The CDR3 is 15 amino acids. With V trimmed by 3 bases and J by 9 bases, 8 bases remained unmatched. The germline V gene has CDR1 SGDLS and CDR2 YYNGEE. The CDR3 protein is CASSGSSGGAPEQFF. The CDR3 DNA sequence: TGTGCCAGCAGCGGGAGTAGCGGGGGGGCCCCTGAGCAGTTCTTC.

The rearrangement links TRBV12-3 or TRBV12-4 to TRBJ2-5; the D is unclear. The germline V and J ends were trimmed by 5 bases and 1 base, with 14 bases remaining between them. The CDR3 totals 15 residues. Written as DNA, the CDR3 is TGTGCCAGCAGTCGCCCCCAGGACCTCCAAGAGACCCAGTACTTC. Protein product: CASSRPQDLQETQYF.

The CDR3 reads CASSYGYAEAFF. As DNA, the CDR3 is TGTGCCAGCAGTTACGGGTACGCTGAAGCTTTCTTT. The chain couples TRBV6-2 or TRBV6-3 to TRBJ1-1; D gene unclear. Germline CDR1 MNHEY, CDR2 SVGEGT. The CDR3 length is 12 residues. Trimming removed 2 bases from V and 6 bases from J, with 7 bases in between.

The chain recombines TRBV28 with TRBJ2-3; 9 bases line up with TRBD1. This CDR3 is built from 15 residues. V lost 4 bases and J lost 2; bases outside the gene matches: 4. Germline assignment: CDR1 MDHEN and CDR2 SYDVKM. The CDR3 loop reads CASSSDRGSTDTQYF. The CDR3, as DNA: TGTGCCAGCAGTTCGGACAGGGGTTCCACAGATACGCAGTATTTT.

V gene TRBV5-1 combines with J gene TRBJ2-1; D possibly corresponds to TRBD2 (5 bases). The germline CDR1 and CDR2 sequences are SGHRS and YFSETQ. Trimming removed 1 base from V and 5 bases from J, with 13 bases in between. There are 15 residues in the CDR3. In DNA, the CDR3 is TGCGCCAGCAGCTTGAGGCGGGCCCTAGACAATGAGCAGTTCTTC. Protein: CASSLRRALDNEQFF.

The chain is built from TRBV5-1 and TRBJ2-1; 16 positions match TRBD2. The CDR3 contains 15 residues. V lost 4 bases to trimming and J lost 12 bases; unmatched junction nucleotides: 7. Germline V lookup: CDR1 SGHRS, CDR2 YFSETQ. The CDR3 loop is CASSQGLAGGPWQFF. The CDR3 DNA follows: TGCGCCAGCAGCCAGGGACTAGCGGGGGGGCCTTGGCAGTTCTTC.

The CDR3 coding sequence is TGTGCCAGCAGCCACCGGGACAGGGGGCCCTATAACTATGGCTACACCTTC. Its protein is CASSHRDRGPYNYGYTF. The rearrangement uses TRBV7-9 and TRBJ1-2; 12 nucleotides match TRBD1. In germline, CDR1 is SEHNR, CDR2 FQNEAQ (reference sequence). This CDR3 contains 17 residues. Trimming removed 5 bases from V and 1 base from J; junction bases left unmatched: 8.

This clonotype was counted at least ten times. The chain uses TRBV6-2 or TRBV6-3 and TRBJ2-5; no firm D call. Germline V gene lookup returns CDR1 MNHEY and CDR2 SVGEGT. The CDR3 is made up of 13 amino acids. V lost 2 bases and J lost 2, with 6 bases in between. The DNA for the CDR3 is TGTGCCAGCAGTTACAGGGAACAAGAGACCCAGTACTTC. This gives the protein CASSYREQETQYF.

DNA for the CDR3: TGTGCCAGCAGTGAATGGTCGGACGTTAATGAAAAACTGTTTTTT. Its protein is CASSEWSDVNEKLFF. The rearrangement links TRBV6-1 to TRBJ1-4, with D hard to call. Germline loops: CDR1 MNHNS, CDR2 SASEGT. The germline V and J ends were trimmed by 2 bases and 4 bases, with 11 bases remaining between them. CDR3 length: 15 residues.

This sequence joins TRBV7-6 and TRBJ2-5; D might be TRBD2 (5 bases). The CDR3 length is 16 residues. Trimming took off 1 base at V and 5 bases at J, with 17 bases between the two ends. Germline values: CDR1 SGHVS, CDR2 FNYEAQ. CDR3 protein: CASSLENGVTGETQYF. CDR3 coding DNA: TGTGCCAGCAGCTTAGAGAATGGGGTTACGGGGGAGACCCAGTACTTC.

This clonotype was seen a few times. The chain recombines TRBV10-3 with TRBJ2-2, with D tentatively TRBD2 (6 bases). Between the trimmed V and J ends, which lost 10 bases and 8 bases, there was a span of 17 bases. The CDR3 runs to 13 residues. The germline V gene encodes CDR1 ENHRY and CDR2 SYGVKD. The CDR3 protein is CATANPLAGELFF. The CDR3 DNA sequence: TGTGCCACCGCCAATCCACTAGCAGGGGAGCTGTTTTTT.

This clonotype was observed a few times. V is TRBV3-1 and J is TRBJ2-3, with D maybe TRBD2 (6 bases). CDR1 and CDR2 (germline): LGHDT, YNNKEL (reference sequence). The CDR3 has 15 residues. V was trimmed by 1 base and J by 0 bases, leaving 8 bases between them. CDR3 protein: CASSQGGDSTDTQYF. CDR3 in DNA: TGTGCCAGCAGCCAAGGGGGGGACAGCACAGATACGCAGTATTTT.

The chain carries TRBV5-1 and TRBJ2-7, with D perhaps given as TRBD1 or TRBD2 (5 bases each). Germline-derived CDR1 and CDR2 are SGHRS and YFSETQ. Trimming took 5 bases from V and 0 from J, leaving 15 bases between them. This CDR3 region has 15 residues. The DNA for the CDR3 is TGCGCCAGCAGTCCTGGGACCTATAGCTCCTACGAGCAGTACTTC. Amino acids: CASSPGTYSSYEQYF.

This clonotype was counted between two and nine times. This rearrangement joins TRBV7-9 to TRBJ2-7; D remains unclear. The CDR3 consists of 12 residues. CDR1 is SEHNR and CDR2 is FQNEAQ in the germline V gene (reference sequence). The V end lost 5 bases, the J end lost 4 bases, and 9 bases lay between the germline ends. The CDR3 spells CASSGSRYEQYF. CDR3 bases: TGTGCCAGCAGCGGGTCCCGTTACGAGCAGTACTTC.